The 26 T cell receptor beta chains listed next were all sequenced from one sample in a study of cytomegalovirus exposure and HLA in healthy donors. It was with 60 Vbeta and 13 Jbeta primers that the PCR ran. Method: immunoSEQ multiplex PCR; TCRdb's copy keeps in-frame clones and lacks some. The sample has around 100,000 clones, under 85% seen once. The sequencing sample was made of PBMCs. The receptors shown here come from a man aged 35-49 years in good health and CMV-seronegative.

The rearrangement joins TRBV4-2 to TRBJ2-5, with D possibly matching TRBD2 (5 bases). Germline V gene data show CDR1 as LGHNA and CDR2 as YNFKEQ. This CDR3 has 14 amino acids. Trimming left V 1 base short and J 2 bases short, with 8 bases between. The CDR3 nucleotides read TGTGCCAGCAGCCAAGCGGAGCGGCAAGAGACCCAGTACTTC. It is translated as CASSQAERQETQYF.

To note about this clone: The junction and the germline gene differ at one end; a read error may be behind it. The gene calls are TRBV7-9 and TRBJ1-1; D not resolved. The CDR3 sequence is 13 residues long. Germline assignment: CDR1 SEHNR and CDR2 FQNEAQ (reference sequence). CDR3 sequence reads: CSSSLGPNTEAFF. The CDR3 DNA is TGTTCCAGCAGCTTAGGGCCGAACACTGAAGCTTTCTTT.

The V call is TRBV6-5, the J call TRBJ1-4; D call uncertain. This CDR3 contains 15 residues. Trimming took off 2 bases at V and 2 bases at J, with 9 bases between the two ends. The germline V gene encodes CDR1 MNHEY and CDR2 SVGAGI. The CDR3: CASSYELRTNEKLFF. Written as DNA, the CDR3 is TGTGCCAGCAGTTACGAGTTACGGACTAATGAAAAACTGTTTTTT.

The V call is TRBV7-2, the J call TRBJ2-2, with D hard to call. This CDR3 is built from 14 residues. The V end was cut by 3 bases, the J end by 3 bases, with 8 bases between. The germline V gene has CDR1 SGHTA and CDR2 FQGNSA. DNA for the CDR3: TGTGCCAGCAGCTTTTTTCAGGACACCGGGGAGCTGTTTTTT. Its translation is CASSFFQDTGELFF.

The V call is TRBV19, the J call TRBJ1-4; TRBD1 might be the D (6 bases). Germline values: CDR1 LNHDA, CDR2 SQIVND (reference sequence). This CDR3 has 15 residues. V was cut by 5 bases and J by 5 bases, with 15 bases left in between. The CDR3 nucleotides are TGTGCCAGTAGTGCAGTGACAGGCGCGAATGAAAAACTGTTTTTT. Protein product: CASSAVTGANEKLFF.

The chain couples TRBV30 to TRBJ2-7, with 8 bases aligning to TRBD1. V lost 3 bases, J lost 6 bases, and 7 bases stayed unmatched. The CDR3 runs to 13 residues. The V gene's germline CDR1 is GTSNPN and CDR2 SVGIG (reference sequence). The DNA of the CDR3 is TGTGCCTGGAGCCGGGACAGGACTCTCGAGCAGTACTTC. Protein: CAWSRDRTLEQYF.

The V and J genes are TRBV6-1 and TRBJ2-7; tentatively, D is TRBD2 (5 bases). The CDR3 contains 13 residues. Germline V lookup: CDR1 MNHNS, CDR2 SASEGT. Written as DNA, the CDR3 is TGTGCCTGCAGCGGAAGGAGTTACTACGAGCAGTACGTC. Translated, it gives CACSGRSYYEQYV.

There are a few counts of this clone. The CDR3 loop is CASSLEAYGYTF. In nucleotides, the CDR3 is TGTGCCAGCAGCTTGGAAGCCTATGGCTACACCTTC. The rearrangement uses TRBV5-5 and TRBJ1-2, with no clear D. The length of the CDR3 is 12 residues. V was pared by 0 bases and J by 4 bases, with 4 bases between. Germline CDR1 is SGHKS and CDR2 is YYEKEE (reference sequence).

The J gene is TRBJ1-6, the V gene TRBV4-3, with 8 nucleotides matching TRBD1. The V segment lost 0 bases and the J segment 15 bases; nucleotides outside the gene matches: 7. This CDR3 contains 14 residues. Looked up from germline, CDR1 is LGHNA and CDR2 is YSLEER. CDR3 protein: CASSQDRDRPLLHF. Here the CDR3 DNA reads TGCGCCAGCAGCCAAGATAGGGACAGGCCACTCCTCCACTTT.

The rearrangement links TRBV7-9 to TRBJ1-2, with TRBD1 matching over 7 bases. This CDR3 comprises 16 residues. The ends lost 2 bases at V and 8 bases at J; junction bases unmatched: 14. Germline CDR1 is SEHNR and CDR2 is FQNEAQ (reference sequence). The CDR3 DNA is TGTGCCAGCAGCTTACCCCTGACAGGGAACTGGTACGGCTACACCTTC. Its protein is CASSLPLTGNWYGYTF.

The rearrangement joins TRBV6-1 to TRBJ1-1, with D possibly matching TRBD1 (6 bases). Germline assignment: CDR1 MNHNS and CDR2 SASEGT. The germline V and J ends were trimmed by 2 bases and 0 bases, with 10 bases remaining between them. The CDR3 sequence is 15 residues long. The CDR3 spells CASSEWDTMNTEAFF. The CDR3 DNA follows: TGTGCCAGCAGTGAATGGGACACCATGAACACTGAAGCTTTCTTT.

V usage is TRBV9 and J usage is TRBJ2-2; tentatively, D is TRBD1 (5 bases). V was pared by 3 bases and J by 0 bases, with 18 bases between. The germline V gene has CDR1 SGDLS and CDR2 YYNGEE. The length of the CDR3 is 18 residues. For the CDR3, the DNA is TGTGCCAGCAGCGCCGGACACCTACGACCCCCGAACACCGGGGAGCTGTTTTTT. This codes for CASSAGHLRPPNTGELFF.

The chain couples TRBV7-2 to TRBJ1-5; a weak D match, TRBD1 (5 bases). The ends were cut back, 4 bases at V and 7 bases at J, with 17 bases in the middle. The V gene's germline CDR1 is SGHTA and CDR2 FQGNSA. The CDR3 consists of 15 residues. The CDR3 sequence: CASSSHRGGGQPQHF. The CDR3 DNA sequence: TGTGCCAGCAGCTCCCATCGGGGGGGAGGCCAGCCCCAGCATTTT.

This clone was seen more than once but under ten times. The chain recombines TRBV18 with TRBJ2-1; 8 bases line up with TRBD2. With V trimmed by 5 bases and J by 12 bases, 9 bases remained unmatched. The CDR3 is 13 amino acids. Germline CDR1 reads KGHSH; CDR2 reads LQKENI. This chain's CDR3 is CASSELADSGQFF. DNA of the CDR3: TGTGCCAGCTCAGAACTAGCGGATTCGGGGCAGTTCTTC. Using reference TRBV18 and TRBJ2-1 for the parts outside the CDR3, the full variable domain is NAGVMQNPRHLVRRRGQEARLRCSPMKGHSHVYWYRQLPEEGLKFMVYLQKENIIDESGMPKERFSAEFPKEGPSILRIQQVVRGDSAAYFCASSELADSGQFFGPGTRLTVL.

The chain is built from TRBV6-5 and TRBJ2-5; 9 bases are a match to TRBD2. Per germline, CDR1 MNHEY and CDR2 SVGAGI. CDR3 length: 14 amino acids. With 6 bases clipped from V and 5 bases from J, the junction kept 7 bases outside the gene matches. In DNA form, the CDR3 reads TGTGCCAGCAGGGCGGGGGGGCCGGAGGAGACCCAGTACTTC. It yields the protein CASRAGGPEETQYF.

The chain recombines TRBV4-2 with TRBJ2-3; D is perhaps TRBD2 (6 bases). The CDR3 consists of 13 residues. V gave up 5 bases and J gave up 4 bases, with 10 bases separating them. CDR1 and CDR2 from the germline V gene are LGHNA and YNFKEQ. The CDR3, as DNA: TGTGCCAGCAGCGAGACTAGATCAGATACGCAGTATTTT. It encodes CASSETRSDTQYF.

The rearrangement joins TRBV5-1 to TRBJ1-5; D ambiguous. Germline CDR1 is SGHRS and CDR2 is YFSETQ. The V end was cut by 4 bases, the J end by 6 bases, with 11 bases between. This CDR3 has 13 amino acids. Written as DNA, the CDR3 is TGCGCCAGCAGCCCCCCAGAGGGTCAGCCCCAGCATTTT. This codes for CASSPPEGQPQHF.

For the CDR3, the DNA is TGTGCCAGCAGCTTAGACTGGACAGGCTCCTACGAGCAGTACTTC. Translation: CASSLDWTGSYEQYF. This sequence joins TRBV7-9 and TRBJ2-7, with 7 bases that match TRBD1. This CDR3 is 15 amino acids long. Germline V CDR1 and CDR2: SEHNR, FQNEAQ (reference sequence). Trimming cost V 1 base and J 0 bases; bases outside gene matches: 3.

The V and J genes are TRBV5-8 and TRBJ1-1; 8 bases match TRBD1. Germline V gives CDR1 SGHTS, CDR2 YDEGEE. This CDR3 is built from 13 residues. J was trimmed by 7 bases and V by 8 bases; bases with no gene match: 10. CDR3 amino acids: CASLYGQGIEAFF. The CDR3 DNA reads as TGTGCCAGTCTGTACGGACAGGGTATTGAAGCTTTCTTT.

In its sample, this clone was seen a few times. This chain connects TRBV5-6 to TRBJ1-1, with 7 bases matching TRBD1. CDR1 SGHDT and CDR2 YYEEEE come from the germline V gene. CDR3 length: 15 amino acids. V was clipped by 3 bases and J by 3 bases; unmatched bases: 8. The DNA for the CDR3 is TGTGCCAGCAGCTCCGCGGGACAGTACTACACTGAAGCTTTCTTT. It encodes CASSSAGQYYTEAFF.

This clone has more than one count but fewer than ten. The sample holds other DNA sequences that translate to the same CDR3. The V gene is TRBV7-9, the J gene TRBJ1-2; 7 bases agree with TRBD1. The CDR3 has 14 amino acids. Germline CDR1 SEHNR, CDR2 FQNEAQ (reference sequence). J lost 7 bases, V lost 1 base, and 6 bases had no gene match. Written as DNA, the CDR3 is TGTGCCAGCAGCTTAGAGACAGGGATTGGTGGCTACACCTTC. Amino acid sequence: CASSLETGIGGYTF.

V gene TRBV9 combines with J gene TRBJ2-1, with 9 nucleotides matching TRBD2. CDR3 length equals 13 residues. The germline V gene encodes CDR1 SGDLS and CDR2 YYNGEE. The ends lost 0 bases at V and 13 bases at J; junction bases unmatched: 5. The CDR3 DNA sequence: TGTGCCAGCAGCGTAGTTCTAGCGGGGAGCCAGTTCTTC. Amino acid sequence: CASSVVLAGSQFF. Combining the CDR3 with reference TRBV9 and TRBJ2-1 gives the whole variable domain DSGVTQTPKHLITATGQRVTLRCSPRSGDLSVYWYQQSLDQGLQFLIQYYNGEERAKGNILERFSAQQFPDLHSELNLSSLELGDSALYFCASSVVLAGSQFFGPGTRLTVL.

As for this clone: Its ends do not fully match the called genes, so a read error is possible. The V gene is TRBV4-3, the J gene TRBJ2-2, with D tentatively TRBD1 (6 bases). The CDR3 totals 15 residues. CDR1 is LGHNA and CDR2 is YSLEER in the germline V gene. CDR3 in amino acids: CAGSQDWTATGELFF. CDR3 nucleotide sequence: TGCGCCGGCAGCCAAGATTGGACAGCCACCGGGGAGCTGTTTTTT.

V gene TRBV7-3 combines with J gene TRBJ2-2; a possible D gene is TRBD2 (6 bases). The germline V and J ends were trimmed by 3 bases and 6 bases, with 14 bases remaining between them. Germline lookup yields CDR1 SGHTA and CDR2 FQGTGA. The CDR3 runs to 15 residues. The CDR3 loop is CASSFRGYGAGELFF. The CDR3 DNA reads as TGTGCCAGCAGCTTTCGGGGGTATGGTGCCGGGGAGCTGTTTTTT.

The chain has TRBV7-2 and TRBJ2-1; D is ambiguous. Germline V gene lookup returns CDR1 SGHTA and CDR2 FQGNSA. V shed 1 base and J shed 9 bases, with 4 bases lying between them. The CDR3 totals 11 residues. This chain's CDR3 is CASSLVSEQFF. The CDR3 nucleotides are TGTGCCAGCAGCTTAGTCAGTGAGCAGTTCTTC.

V is TRBV5-1 and J is TRBJ1-1, with TRBD1 matching 11 bases. The V gene's germline CDR1 is SGHRS and CDR2 YFSETQ. This CDR3 is 16 amino acids long. The junction had 10 bases not matched to a gene; V was cut back by 4 bases and J by 5 bases. The CDR3 region is CASSQWPGQGGTEAFF. CDR3 DNA sequence: TGCGCCAGCAGCCAATGGCCGGGACAGGGGGGAACTGAAGCTTTCTTT. Full variable domain (remainder filled in from reference TRBV5-1 and TRBJ1-1): KAGVTQTPRYLIKTRGQQVTLSCSPISGHRSVSWYQQTPGQGLQFLFEYFSETQRNKGNFPGRFSGRQFSNSRSEMNVSTLELGDSALYLCASSQWPGQGGTEAFFGQGTRLTVV.